A selection of T cell receptor beta chains follows, all from one sample in a study of control samples from healthy donors and cancer patients. Clones were sequenced by immunoSEQ multiplex PCR, and TCRdb holds only the in-frame ones, with some missing. The top ten clones hold 5% to 7% of a sample with roughly 450,000 clones, around nine tenths of them seen once. The sequenced sample consisted of PBMCs. These receptors came from a man aged 35-49 years with head and neck cancer. Both conserved end residues are part of each CDR3. A D gene is named only where the DNA matches it firmly. Not all rows give a size; the values are once, few, many and, for expanded clones, a class.

>TRBV7-6|TRBJ1-5|TRBD1|NA
CASSPGQGANQPQHF
TGTGCCAGCAGCCCGGGACAGGGGGCTAATCAGCCCCAGCATTTT
>TRBV5-4|TRBJ2-7|NA|NA
CASRLGTHSYEQYF
TGTGCCAGCCGACTCGGGACTCACTCCTACGAGCAGTACTTC
>TRBV6-5|TRBJ1-2|NA|NA
CASSYEGTVGYGYTF
TGTGCCAGCAGTTACGAGGGAACCGTTGGGTATGGCTACACCTTC
>TRBV28|TRBJ2-3|NA|NA
CASSSGGAGDTQYF
TGTGCCAGCAGCTCTGGGGGGGCTGGAGATACGCAGTATTTT
>TRBV6-5|TRBJ2-7|NA|NA
CASSSGPSYEQYF
TGTGCCAGCAGTTCCGGGCCCTCCTACGAGCAGTACTTC
>TRBV11-2|TRBJ1-2|TRBD1|NA
CASSSNRGVSYGYTF
TGTGCCAGCAGCTCAAACAGGGGCGTTAGCTATGGCTACACCTTC
>TRBV2|TRBJ2-7|TRBD2|NA
CASSDSSGRALAYEQYF
TGTGCCAGCAGTGATTCTAGCGGGAGGGCCCTCGCGTACGAGCAGTACTTC
>TRBV7-3|TRBJ2-1|NA|once
CASSPPEQTEQFF
TGTGCCAGCAGCCCACCCGAACAGACTGAGCAGTTCTTC
>TRBV2|TRBJ2-7|TRBD2|NA
CASAVTGGWGEQYF
TGTGCCAGCGCCGTGACGGGGGGATGGGGCGAGCAGTACTTC
>TRBV7-2|TRBJ2-7|TRBD1|NA
CASSKGQFYEQYF
TGTGCCAGCAGCAAGGGACAGTTCTACGAGCAGTACTTC
>TRBV7-8|TRBJ2-6|NA|NA
CASSSAAIRGANVLTF
TGTGCCAGCAGCTCAGCCGCGATCAGAGGGGCCAACGTCCTGACTTTC
>TRBV5-1|TRBJ1-1|NA|NA
CASGLARDTEAFF
TGCGCCAGCGGCTTGGCCAGGGACACTGAAGCTTTCTTT
>TRBV7-8|TRBJ1-6|TRBD1|NA
CASSPTGVPLHF
TGTGCCAGCAGCCCGACAGGGGTCCCCCTCCACTTT